This TCR beta chain came from a study of blood T cell repertoires in COVID-19. Study-wide background: Sample material is recorded as cDNA or gDNA derived from T cells, B-cell-depleted T cells, or PBMCs.

Sequencing used immunoSEQ multiplex PCR; TCRdb keeps in-frame clones, though not all of them. The data show 100,000 to 150,000 clones, approximately 83% seen once. V was clipped by 6 bases and J by 7 bases, with 19 bases between them. Germline-derived CDR1 and CDR2 are MNHEY and SVGEGT. This CDR3 comprises 15 residues. The TCR was taken from a woman aged 80 or over with acute or convalescent COVID-19. Source material: peripheral blood. The V and J genes are TRBV6-2 or TRBV6-3 and TRBJ1-5, with D possibly TRBD1 on 5 matching bases. CDR3 amino acids: CASSPSQGSGQPQHF. CDR3 bases: TGTGCCAGCAGCCCATCCCAGGGTTCCGGGCAGCCCCAGCATTTT.